This TCR beta chain was sequenced for a study of follicular helper T cells after annual influenza vaccination. Whole-study results and caveats: Most later recoveries of Day 7 ICOS+CD38+ clones were ICOS-CD38- cTfh.

Time point defined: 2014-2015 season, pre-vaccination. Here immunoSEQ multiplex PCR was the method, and the copy in TCRdb shows in-frame clones only, minus some. The data hold about 15,000 clones, with 60% to 80% observed a single time. With 4 bases clipped from V and 4 bases from J, the junction kept 3 bases outside the gene matches. Germline V gives CDR1 GTSNPN, CDR2 SVGIG (reference sequence). The CDR3 is 14 amino acids. Remarks on this clone: The antigen is unknown.

Source: CXCR5- memory CD4+ T cells sorted from blood, taken on the day of influenza vaccination. This TCR came from an adult who received the influenza vaccine. The chain uses TRBV30 and TRBJ2-3; 12 bases are shared with TRBD2. CDR3 in amino acids: CAWILAGGPDTQYF. The CDR3 bases are TGTGCCTGGATCCTAGCGGGGGGGCCAGATACGCAGTATTTT.